The rows below give T cell receptor beta chains drawn from one sample of a study of cytomegalovirus exposure and HLA in healthy donors. Sequencing was performed with immunoSEQ multiplex PCR; in TCRdb, only in-frame clones are kept and a portion is missing. The repertoire holds 100,000 to 150,000 clones, with roughly four fifths as singletons. The specimen was PBMCs. These receptors were collected from a boy between 2 and 10 years old in good health and CMV-seronegative. The CDR3 runs from the conserved cysteine through the conserved F or W. D genes are given only for firm matches. Where a row states a size, it is once, few, many or the class of an expanded clone; other rows omit it.

j_call | v_call | d_call | clone_size | cdr3_aa | cdr3_nt
TRBJ2-3 | TRBV5-1 | TRBD1 | . | CASSLGGTGGHLYF | TGCGCCAGCAGCCTTGGTGGGACAGGGGGTCATCTGTATTTT
TRBJ2-5 | TRBV7-8 | . | . | CASSELSGETQYF | TGTGCCAGCAGCGAGCTTTCGGGGGAGACCCAGTACTTC
TRBJ2-1 | TRBV10-2 | . | . | CASSQGGVAGEWDEQFF | TGCGCCAGCAGTCAAGGGGGTGTGGCGGGAGAGTGGGATGAGCAGTTCTTC
TRBJ2-1 | TRBV6-6 | TRBD2 | . | CASSRLAGGPHNEQFF | TGTGCCAGCAGTCGATTAGCGGGAGGGCCGCACAATGAGCAGTTCTTC
TRBJ2-3 | TRBV5-4 | TRBD2 | . | CASSLRAAGGQGTQYF | TGTGCCAGCAGCTTGCGGGCAGCGGGGGGGCAGGGTACGCAGTATTTT
TRBJ2-5 | TRBV4-1 | TRBD2 | . | CASSQDGGGRWLETQYF | TGCGCCAGCAGCCAAGATGGGGGAGGGAGGTGGCTGGAGACCCAGTACTTC
TRBJ1-6 | TRBV11-2 | . | . | CASSAGRGNSPLHF | TGTGCCAGCAGCGCGGGGCGTGGCAATTCACCCCTCCACTTT
TRBJ1-1 | TRBV2 | . | once | CASSPDFREATEAFF | TGTGCCAGCAGCCCTGATTTCAGGGAGGCCACTGAAGCTTTCTTT
TRBJ1-1 | TRBV7-9 | TRBD1 | once | CASSLDRDTEAFF | TGTGCCAGCAGCTTGGACAGGGACACTGAAGCTTTCTTT
TRBJ2-1 | TRBV12-5 | TRBD1 | . | CASGLGDRVGQFF | TGTGCTAGTGGTTTGGGAGACAGGGTCGGGCAGTTCTTC
TRBJ1-2 | TRBV5-4 | TRBD1 | . | CASSSGMRGTDYGYTF | TGTGCCAGCAGCTCGGGGATGAGGGGGACAGACTATGGCTACACCTTC
TRBJ2-2 | TRBV6-5 | . | . | CASSRQATGELFF | TGTGCCAGCAGTAGACAGGCGACCGGGGAGCTGTTTTTT
TRBJ2-7 | TRBV6-5 | . | few | CASSYSWPGSYEQYF | TGTGCCAGCAGTTACTCTTGGCCAGGCTCCTACGAGCAGTACTTC
TRBJ2-7 | TRBV2 | TRBD2 | . | CASSLSSGDYEQYF | TGTGCCAGCAGCCTTTCGAGCGGGGATTACGAGCAGTACTTC
TRBJ2-3 | TRBV5-1 | TRBD2 | few | CASSLASGSSEDTQYF | TGCGCCAGCAGCTTGGCTAGCGGGAGTAGCGAAGATACGCAGTATTTT
TRBJ1-2 | TRBV30 | . | . | CAWTTQGSSNYGYTF | TGTGCCTGGACCACCCAAGGGAGCTCTAACTATGGCTACACCTTC
TRBJ2-2 | TRBV5-4 | TRBD1 | once | CASSWDRGLNGELFF | TGTGCCAGCAGCTGGGACAGGGGGTTGAACGGGGAGCTGTTTTTT
TRBJ2-5 | TRBV27 | . | . | CASTSFPLGRETQYF | TGTGCTTCGACCTCCTTCCCCCTTGGGCGAGAGACCCAGTACTTC
TRBJ1-5 | TRBV9 | . | . | CASSVGGAPNKPQHF | TGTGCCAGCAGCGTAGGCGGGGCCCCTAATAAGCCCCAGCATTTT
TRBJ2-7 | TRBV18 | TRBD1 | . | CASSPNRDSYEQYF | TGTGCCAGCTCACCGAACCGGGACAGTTACGAGCAGTACTTC
TRBJ2-3 | TRBV2 | TRBD1 | few | CASSDPGQGSTDTQYF | TGTGCCAGCAGTGACCCCGGACAGGGGAGCACAGATACGCAGTATTTT
TRBJ1-1 | TRBV10-3 | . | . | CAISEGPSNTEAFF | TGTGCCATCAGTGAGGGGCCCTCGAACACTGAAGCTTTCTTT
TRBJ2-1 | TRBV5-5 | TRBD2 | . | CASSSKGTSGRGAYNEQFF | TGTGCCAGCAGCTCAAAAGGGACTAGCGGGAGAGGGGCCTACAATGAGCAGTTCTTC
TRBJ1-4 | TRBV2 | TRBD1 | few | CASSTPTGGQSTNEKLFF | TGTGCCAGCAGTACCCCGACAGGGGGGCAATCAACTAATGAAAAACTGTTTTTT
TRBJ1-1 | TRBV30 | . | . | CAWSDSTDRRAFF | TGTGCCTGGAGTGACAGTACAGACCGGAGGGCTTTCTTT
TRBJ2-7 | TRBV6-1 | . | . | CASIRTESSYEQYF | TGTGCCAGCATTAGGACAGAGAGCTCCTACGAGCAGTACTTC
TRBJ2-7 | TRBV7-2 | TRBD2 | . | CASSRTSGDSYEQYF | TGTGCCAGCAGTCGGACTAGCGGGGACTCCTACGAGCAGTACTTC
TRBJ1-1 | TRBV9 | . | . | CASSAEGGGTEAFF | TGTGCCAGCAGCGCCGAGGGGGGGGGCACTGAAGCTTTCTTT
TRBJ2-5 | TRBV9 | . | . | CASSVATRVEGLQETQYF | TGTGCCAGCAGCGTAGCTACTAGGGTCGAGGGACTGCAAGAGACCCAGTACTTC
TRBJ1-1 | TRBV7-9 | . | . | CASIESGGGTEAFF | TGTGCCAGCATCGAGTCGGGGGGTGGCACTGAAGCTTTCTTT
TRBJ1-2 | TRBV9 | TRBD1 | once | CASRDHTGGLNYGYTF | TGTGCCAGCAGGGATCACACAGGGGGCTTGAACTATGGCTACACCTTC
TRBJ1-6 | TRBV30 | TRBD1 | once | CAWSKSPGTGVSSYNSPLHF | TGTGCCTGGAGTAAAAGTCCCGGGACAGGGGTCAGCTCCTATAATTCACCCCTCCACTTT
TRBJ2-7 | TRBV4-3 | TRBD2 | . | CASSRSTLAGEHYEQYF | TGCGCCAGCAGCCGGAGCACCCTAGCGGGGGAGCACTACGAGCAGTACTTC
TRBJ1-2 | TRBV6-5 | . | . | CASSYLTDRAYGYTF | TGTGCCAGCAGTTACCTGACGGACAGAGCCTATGGCTACACCTTC
TRBJ2-2 | TRBV7-8 | TRBD1 | . | CASELQGLTGELFF | TGTGCCAGCGAGTTACAGGGGCTCACCGGGGAGCTGTTTTTT
TRBJ1-5 | TRBV14 | . | . | CASSQVVWWTSNQPQHF | TGTGCCAGCAGCCAAGTTGTGTGGTGGACAAGCAATCAGCCCCAGCATTTT
TRBJ1-1 | TRBV18 | . | . | CASSPLAREAEAFF | TGTGCCAGCTCACCACTCGCCAGGGAGGCTGAAGCTTTCTTT
TRBJ1-5 | TRBV6-1 | . | few | CASRENRQPQHF | TGTGCCAGCAGGGAAAACAGGCAGCCCCAGCATTTT
TRBJ1-2 | TRBV5-1 | . | . | CASSLTFREVAYGYTF | TGCGCCAGCAGCTTAACCTTTCGGGAGGTGGCCTATGGCTACACCTTC
TRBJ2-3 | TRBV6-5 | . | . | CASSYSPPGSGDTQYF | TGTGCCAGCAGTTACTCCCCCCCCGGGAGCGGAGATACGCAGTATTTT
TRBJ2-2 | TRBV7-9 | . | . | CASRLTRSAGELFF | TGTGCCAGCAGATTAACCCGGTCGGCCGGGGAGCTGTTTTTT
TRBJ2-1 | TRBV25-1 | TRBD2 | . | CASSSGTSDYNEQFF | TGTGCCAGCAGTTCCGGGACTAGCGACTACAATGAGCAGTTCTTC
TRBJ2-5 | TRBV16 | TRBD2 | few | CASSRFRSGGETQYF | TGTGCCAGCAGCCGATTCAGATCGGGAGGTGAGACCCAGTACTTC
TRBJ2-4 | TRBV7-9 | . | . | CASSRSRDIPQNIQYF | TGTGCCAGCAGCCGGTCCCGGGACATTCCCCAAAACATTCAGTACTTC
TRBJ2-1 | TRBV6-5 | . | . | CASSYSQVPPNEQFF | TGTGCCAGCAGTTACTCCCAGGTTCCCCCCAATGAGCAGTTCTTC
TRBJ2-5 | TRBV27 | TRBD2 | once | CASSPRTSVFETQYF | TGTGCCAGCAGTCCCAGGACTAGCGTTTTTGAGACCCAGTACTTC
TRBJ2-5 | TRBV7-2 | . | . | CASSFLLLQETQYF | TGTGCCAGCAGCTTTCTGCTTCTACAAGAGACCCAGTACTTC
TRBJ1-1 | TRBV29-1 | TRBD1 | . | CSVDTKTGSGSTANPTEAFF | TGCAGCGTTGATACCAAGACAGGGTCTGGTTCGACCGCAAATCCCACTGAAGCTTTCTTT
TRBJ2-7 | TRBV15 | TRBD1 | . | CATSRPNRGINEQYF | TGTGCCACCAGCAGACCGAACAGGGGGATCAACGAGCAGTACTTC
TRBJ1-2 | TRBV7-2 | . | . | CASSRGGREEYGYTF | TGTGCCAGCAGCCGAGGTGGCAGGGAGGAGTATGGCTACACCTTC
TRBJ1-1 | TRBV5-8 | . | . | CASSLRGTTEAFF | TGTGCCAGCAGCTTGAGGGGGACCACTGAAGCTTTCTTT
TRBJ1-4 | TRBV2 | . | . | CASRSTGSSNEKLFF | TGTGCCAGCAGGTCCACAGGGTCGTCTAATGAAAAACTGTTTTTT
TRBJ2-7 | TRBV7-6 | TRBD2 | . | CASEPGGGASYEQYF | TGTGCCAGCGAGCCCGGCGGGGGTGCCTCCTACGAGCAGTACTTC
TRBJ2-1 | TRBV19 | TRBD2 | . | CASRATSGRTSYNEQFF | TGTGCCAGTAGAGCCACTAGCGGGAGGACTTCCTACAATGAGCAGTTCTTC
TRBJ2-7 | TRBV7-6 | . | . | CASSLTGHLQTYEQYF | TGTGCCAGCAGCCTCACGGGACATCTCCAAACGTACGAGCAGTACTTC